This entry lists 2 T cell receptor beta chains sequenced from one sample in a study of vaccination and CD4 T cells after COVID-19. Documented treatment: roughly 10-day PBMC culture with coronavirus spike peptide pools or control peptides (ViraFEST assay). Which antigens these TCRs recognize remains unknown. Oncomine TCR Beta short-read sequencing was applied to DNA from cultured CD4+ T cells. TCRdb processed the PCR reads anew with MiXCR; each CDR3 protein has one entry. Among around 12,000 distinct CDR3 sequences, approximately 83% were seen once, and the ten largest hold approximately 11%. Sequencing input: CD4+ T cells from blood, cultured in vitro. The source is a human donor who had recovered from COVID-19.

The chain couples TRBV7-9 to TRBJ1-5; D is unclear. The CDR3 runs 14 residues. V was clipped by 1 base and J by 3 bases, with 7 bases between them. CDR1 SEHNR and CDR2 FQNEAQ come from the germline V gene (reference sequence). The CDR3 is CASSLGQSNQPQHF. In nucleotides, the CDR3 is TGTGCCAGCAGCTTAGGGCAGTCCAATCAGCCCCAGCATTTT.

The rearrangement uses TRBV27 and TRBJ1-3; 12 nucleotides agree with TRBD1. This CDR3 has 16 amino acids. Per the germline V gene, CDR1 is MNHEY and CDR2 is SMNVEV (reference sequence). The trim removed 5 bases at V and 8 bases at J, leaving 10 bases unmatched. The CDR3 spells CASSPPQGQGADTIYF. The CDR3 region has the DNA TGTGCCAGCAGTCCCCCTCAGGGACAGGGGGCAGACACCATATATTTT.